This T cell receptor (beta chain) was found in a study of cytomegalovirus exposure and HLA in healthy donors (dated by TCRdb to about 2017). Broadly, across the study: An earlier analysis of approximately 550 of the donors reported 276 Gb of sequence data and 100 million to 140 million unique TCR beta sequences from approximately 180 million T cells. An early release that covered approximately 600 HLA-typed donors contained about 300 gigabases of sequencing data and tens of millions of unique TCR sequences. The genetic ancestry cluster associated with self-reported Caucasian donors included roughly four fifths of the 398 genotyped donors. The aim of the study was to test whether cataloging public T cell receptors could identify signatures of past pathogen exposure. The study profiled the T cell repertoires of approximately 700 subjects by immunosequencing and related them to cytomegalovirus serostatus. Besides the first cohort of approximately 710 subjects, a separate validation cohort made up of 120 different subjects was used. To predict cytomegalovirus infection status, the study combined high-throughput TCR immunosequencing, statistical association of individual TCRs with disease status, and machine learning. To study patterns of TCR occurrence, a later analysis re-analyzed previously published TCR beta repertoires from around 700 donors and added high-resolution HLA genotyping. In the later analysis, no new phenotypic data were used to find candidate immune exposures; instead, reliance was placed on TCR beta sequences and their occurrence across donors. In an earlier analysis of 587 of the donors, high-throughput TCR beta sequencing was used to judge whether each TCR beta V gene segment behaved as functional or pseudogenic. Donor age, sex, ethnicity and CMV serostatus were compiled together with the repertoire data. A later genetic analysis took genome-wide SNP genotypes for about 65% of the 666 donors and used that subset as a discovery cohort. Every discovery cohort repertoire had been produced on one sequencing platform. HLA typing included class I and class II loci at four-digit resolution. Typing coverage differed by locus: A, B, C, DRB1 and DQB1 were typed in roughly 620-630 donors, DQA1 in 500 to 550, DPA1 in over 600, and DPB1 in around 440. A few DR-DQ haplotypes were treated as single units for association and clustering because of strong linkage in the cohort. Among 300 to 500 genotyped donors of the cohort, an average of about 240,000 unique TCR beta nucleotide sequences was sequenced per donor, of which 15% to 20% were non-productive. Study-wide conclusions, independent of this receptor: Because counts were too low, about 15 rarely observed V segments, including chromosome 9 orphons, were left out of the earlier analysis of over 550 of the donors. Strong co-occurrence of HLA alleles, especially DR and DQ, made assigning TCR associations to individual alleles difficult. The only immune exposure information available for the cohort was CMV serostatus. Because some donors lacked HLA typing at each locus, the association tests relied only on the typed subset. A later analysis found that most CMV-associated TCR beta chains appeared HLA-restricted, with HLA associations seemingly driven largely by CMV exposure. The authors suggested that the approach could potentially be extended to other disease states and immunological phenotypes. Some IMGT-functional V segments, including TRBV6-2 and TRBV6-3, could not be told apart with the 87-base-pair reads, so those segments were excluded. A further reported finding was that TCR beta sequences accurately predicted the HLA-A and HLA-B alleles for most subjects in the first cohort. In both the original and validation cohorts, the classifier was reported to diagnose cytomegalovirus status with high specificity and sensitivity. According to a later genetic analysis, donors in an Asian-associated ancestry cluster had fewer N-insertions in productive TCRs than the approximately 610-donor mean. A cluster of highly shared sequence variants was judged likely to be a technical artifact of the sequencing pipeline. A later analysis found that TCR association rates varied across HLA loci, with DRB1 alleles showing the most associated TCRs and HLA-C alleles the fewest. Correlated functional status among segregating V segments might be attributable to linkage disequilibrium, but an unknown experimental factor could not be ruled out. In the study, 150 to 200 TCR beta chains were listed as associated with cytomegalovirus. The presence/absence analyses assumed that sequencing depth was roughly uniform across donors, and that assumption may not be true. V-gene and J-gene trimming of TCR beta chains was associated with a missense DCLRE1C variant in a later genetic analysis, and the association was replicated in an independent cohort. Broadly in line with IMGT annotations, most TCR beta V segments showed up in productive rearrangements about 90% or about 30% of the time in an earlier analysis of about 500 of the donors. The cohort was sequenced for TCR beta chains only, and without alpha or paired-chain data the features that could be detected were limited. Several of the top co-occurrence clusters appeared to be linked to parvovirus B19, influenza, CMV and Epstein-Barr virus, according to a later analysis. While some public TCRs were present in many individuals, most TCR sequences turned up only very rarely across donors. In a later analysis, HLA-associated TCR beta chains showed more clonal expansion and lower generation probabilities than non-associated chains that were equally common. At a false discovery rate of 0.05, a later analysis linked 16,951 TCR beta sequences to specific HLA alleles. A few of the identified cytomegalovirus-associated TCR beta chains were confirmed in vitro to be specific for cytomegalovirus antigens.

The cohort consisted of 600 or so healthy bone marrow donors. At the time of sampling, every cohort member was nominally healthy, though immune exposures that went unrecorded were likely present. The donor was CMV seronegative and was included in the group of a few hundred seronegative cohort members. Each donor provided a peripheral blood sample, and peripheral blood mononuclear cells were used for TCR beta sequencing. Genomic DNA was extracted from the blood cell samples with the Qiagen DNeasy Blood Extraction Kit. The germline V gene provides CDR1 MDHEN and CDR2 SYDVKM. V is cut by 3 bases and J by 3 bases, and the space between the germline ends is 23 bases. The CDR3 covers 19 residues, taking in both the cysteine and the phenylalanine. CDR3 DNA only is kept here, 57 bases in frame from base 1. The receptor library was made with the immunoSEQ multiplex PCR assay. The multiplex PCR relied on a mix of 60 forward primers for TCR Vbeta segments and 13 reverse primers for TCR Jbeta segments. Amplification of the CDR3 region of rearranged TCR beta genes was performed with a multiplex PCR assay on genomic DNA. The amplified TCR beta libraries were sequenced on the Illumina HiSeq System as 87-base-pair reads. In the paper's pipeline: In a later analysis, tens of millions of unique TCR beta chains were counted across the 666 repertoires, and roughly 11 million of these chains were shared by at least two donors. To remove PCR and sequencing errors, raw reads were error-corrected and collapsed into unique sequences using a nearest-neighbor algorithm that merged closely related sequences. To assign V, D and J gene segments, CDR3 sequences were aligned to IMGT reference sequences. Each retained sequence needed at least a six-nucleotide match to both a V gene segment and a J gene segment. A rearrangement counted as productive if the CDR3 had no stop codons and remained in frame with V and J, and every other rearrangement counted as non-productive. Following IMGT convention, CDR3 was defined as the stretch from the second conserved V-encoded cysteine up to the conserved J-encoded phenylalanine. Sequences without an unambiguous match to a single V gene segment were excluded from the earlier analysis of a few hundred of the donors. In an earlier analysis of a few hundred of the donors, a V segment was called functional when productive rearrangements were above 56.7%, and segregating when the standard deviation between donors exceeded 5%. A statistical classification framework was developed to diagnose cytomegalovirus status using the catalog of TCR beta chain sequences. In a later analysis, V and J genes were assigned by comparing TCR nucleotide sequences against IMGT/GENE-DB human TR gene sequences. Using the TCRdist pipeline, a later analysis assigned CDR3 sequences along with most-parsimonious VDJ recombination scenarios. In a later analysis, each TCR beta chain was defined by its CDR3 amino acid sequence together with its V-gene family, and reads without a unique V-gene family were excluded. In a later analysis, 550 to 650 highly shared, low-generation-probability nucleotide sequences were removed to address suspected cross-contamination and a sequencing artifact. For each public chain, a later analysis derived a clonal expansion index from normalized ranks of inferred template counts within each repertoire. Generation probabilities in a later analysis came from a VDJ recombination model fitted to out-of-frame rearrangements, and those results were checked against IGoR. Hypergeometric tests were used in a later analysis to score TCR-TCR, TCR-HLA and TCR-CMV co-occurrence, with a repertoire-size bias correction applied to the TCR pairs. To estimate false discovery rates, a later analysis permuted the HLA or CMV assignments 20 times. In a later analysis, co-occurring TCRs were grouped with DBSCAN, and TCRdist sequence similarity was added when clustering was performed within HLA-allele-positive subsets. Repertoires with fewer than 30,000 or more than 120,000 public chains were left out of co-occurrence clustering, as were five repertoires with anomalous nucleotide sharing. Sourced from immuneACCESS, this table was stored by TCRdb with only in-frame sequences that have V and J called. A share of the clones is absent; for the studies checked, an unresolved V gene accounts for under half, and the remainder has no known explanation. V and J calls and clone size are given by that table; D and trimming were obtained from the DNA. Within this sample are roughly 150,000 clones, with roughly 70% of them counted one time only. The ten top clones hold around 3% of the sample.

To note about this clone: No cognate antigen has been identified for it. Base qualities were left out, and no much larger clone turns up one base away.

This receptor was taken from a male donor in good health and CMV-seronegative. The sample taken for sequencing was PBMCs. The chain is assembled from TRBV28 and TRBJ1-4; TRBD1 might be the D gene, on 6 matching bases. The CDR3 reads as follows: CASSFFPRVVGGPNEKLFF. The nucleotide sequence reads as follows: TGTGCCAGCAGTTTCTTCCCCCGCGTGGTTGGGGGCCCTAATGAAAAACTGTTTTTT.